A selection of T cell receptor beta chains follows, all from one sample in a study of control samples from healthy donors and cancer patients. The table came from immunoSEQ multiplex PCR; TCRdb's copy has only in-frame clones and leaves some out. Here the sample spans some 160,000 clones, around 90% being singletons. Input material: blood. The source of these receptors is a man in his thirties or forties in good health. The conserved cysteine and the conserved F or W are not part of the CDR3 here. The order of the fields is CDR3 protein, J gene, V gene.

CDR3: ASSLTGGEDYGYT
J: TRBJ1-2
V: TRBV7-9

CDR3: ASSPYRTGGVSDTQY
J: TRBJ2-3
V: TRBV4-1

CDR3: ASSLLLAGSTDTQY
J: TRBJ2-3
V: TRBV19

CDR3: ASSLGVLSGGLETQY
J: TRBJ2-5
V: TRBV7-8

CDR3: ASSPERGGYNEQF
J: TRBJ2-1
V: TRBV18

CDR3: AWTLRGASYNSPLH
J: TRBJ1-6
V: TRBV30

CDR3: ASSSRQGVAYGYT
J: TRBJ1-2
V: TRBV13

CDR3: ASSDRGGSGNTIY
J: TRBJ1-3
V: TRBV5-5

CDR3: AWSHRTSGGYNEQF
J: TRBJ2-1
V: TRBV30

CDR3: ASSPRTSGGETQY
J: TRBJ2-5
V: TRBV6-5